Sequencing of this T cell receptor beta chain was carried out in a study of control samples from healthy donors and cancer patients. TCRdb's table, derived via immunoSEQ multiplex PCR, lists solely in-frame clones and lacks some. Of about 140,000 clones in the sample, approximately 94% were seen once. The receptor's source is a man between 40 and 49 years old in good health. Sequencing used blood.

The CDR3 nucleotides are TGTGCCAGCAGCCCGCCGGGGGAGACCCAGTACTTC. Translation: CASSPPGETQYF. This rearrangement joins TRBV7-2 to TRBJ2-5, with D perhaps TRBD2 (5 bases). This CDR3 comprises 12 residues. Trimming left V 5 bases short and J 5 bases short, with 9 bases between. Germline lookup yields CDR1 SGHTA and CDR2 FQGNSA.